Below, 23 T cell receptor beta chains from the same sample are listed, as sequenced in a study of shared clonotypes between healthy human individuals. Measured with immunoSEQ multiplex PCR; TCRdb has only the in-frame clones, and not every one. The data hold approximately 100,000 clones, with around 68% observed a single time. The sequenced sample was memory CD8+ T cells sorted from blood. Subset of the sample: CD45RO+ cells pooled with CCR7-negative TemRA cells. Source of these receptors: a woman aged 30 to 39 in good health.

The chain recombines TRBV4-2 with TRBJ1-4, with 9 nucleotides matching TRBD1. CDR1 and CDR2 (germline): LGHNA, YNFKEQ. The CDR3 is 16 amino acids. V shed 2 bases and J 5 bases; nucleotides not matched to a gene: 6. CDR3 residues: CASSQSSGTGNEKLFF. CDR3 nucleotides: TGTGCCAGCAGCCAAAGTTCCGGGACAGGGAATGAAAAACTGTTTTTT.

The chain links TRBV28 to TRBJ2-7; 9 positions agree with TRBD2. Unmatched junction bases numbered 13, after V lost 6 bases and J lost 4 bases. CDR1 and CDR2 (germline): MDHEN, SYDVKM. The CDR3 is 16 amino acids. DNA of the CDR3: TGTGCCAGCAGCTTCCCCAGGCGGGAGGGCCGGTACGAGCAGTACTTC. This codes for CASSFPRREGRYEQYF.

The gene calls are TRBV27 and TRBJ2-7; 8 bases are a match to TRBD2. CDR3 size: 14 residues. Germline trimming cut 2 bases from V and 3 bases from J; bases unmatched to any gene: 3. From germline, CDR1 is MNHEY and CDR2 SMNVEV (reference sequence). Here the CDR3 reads CASSLTREGYEQYF. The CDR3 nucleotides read TGTGCCAGCAGTTTAACCCGGGAGGGCTACGAGCAGTACTTC.

The CDR3 here is CASSIAQRTAWQYGYTF. In DNA form, the CDR3 reads TGTGCCAGTAGTATTGCCCAGCGGACAGCCTGGCAGTATGGCTACACCTTC. This rearrangement joins TRBV19 to TRBJ1-2; D may be TRBD1 (6 bases). Trimming pared 3 bases from V and 5 bases from J, leaving 22 bases between. This CDR3 has 17 amino acids. Germline V gives CDR1 LNHDA, CDR2 SQIVND (reference sequence). The full variable domain, in which reference TRBV19 and TRBJ1-2 provide the parts outside the CDR3, is DGGITQSPKYLFRKEGQNVTLSCEQNLNHDAMYWYRQDPGQGLRLIYYSQIVNDFQKGDIAEGYSVSREKKESFPLTVTSAQKNPTAFYLCASSIAQRTAWQYGYTFGSGTRLTVV.

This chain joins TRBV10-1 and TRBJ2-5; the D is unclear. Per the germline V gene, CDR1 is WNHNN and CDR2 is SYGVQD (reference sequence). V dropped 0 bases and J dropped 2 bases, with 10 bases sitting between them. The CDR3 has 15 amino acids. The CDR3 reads CASSESMAAQETQYF. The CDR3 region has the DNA TGCGCCAGCAGTGAGTCAATGGCAGCACAAGAGACCCAGTACTTC.

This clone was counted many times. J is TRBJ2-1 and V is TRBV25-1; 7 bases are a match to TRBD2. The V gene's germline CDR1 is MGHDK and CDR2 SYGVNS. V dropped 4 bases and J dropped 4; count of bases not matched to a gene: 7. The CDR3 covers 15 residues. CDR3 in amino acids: CASSGGRESYNEQFF. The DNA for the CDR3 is TGTGCCAGCAGTGGCGGGCGGGAGTCGTACAATGAGCAGTTCTTC.

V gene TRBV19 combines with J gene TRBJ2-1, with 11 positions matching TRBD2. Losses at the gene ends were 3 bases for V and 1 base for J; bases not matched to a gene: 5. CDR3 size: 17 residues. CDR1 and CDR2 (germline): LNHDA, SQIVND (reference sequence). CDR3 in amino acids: CASSIMASGGSYNEQFF. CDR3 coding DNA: TGTGCCAGTAGTATTATGGCTAGCGGGGGGTCCTACAATGAGCAGTTCTTC.

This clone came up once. The CDR3 DNA reads TGTGCCACCAGCATAGCGAAGAGACCCACAGATACGCAGTATTTT. Translated: CATSIAKRPTDTQYF. The V call is TRBV15, the J call TRBJ2-3, with D perhaps TRBD2 (5 bases). The germline CDR1 and CDR2 sequences are LNHNV and YYDKDF (reference sequence). Trimming stripped 4 bases from V and 2 bases from J, with 13 bases between. The CDR3 loop spans 15 amino acids.

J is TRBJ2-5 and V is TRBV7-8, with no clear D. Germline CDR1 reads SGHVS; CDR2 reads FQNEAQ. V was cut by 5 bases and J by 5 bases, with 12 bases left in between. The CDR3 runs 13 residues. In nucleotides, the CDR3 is TGTGCCAGCAGCCCTCCACGATACGAGACCCAGTACTTC. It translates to CASSPPRYETQYF.

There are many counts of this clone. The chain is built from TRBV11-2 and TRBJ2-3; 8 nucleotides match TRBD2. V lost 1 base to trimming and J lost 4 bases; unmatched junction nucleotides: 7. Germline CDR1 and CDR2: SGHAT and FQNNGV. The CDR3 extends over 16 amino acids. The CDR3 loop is CASSLVGLEGPDTQYF. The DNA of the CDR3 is TGTGCCAGCAGCTTAGTGGGACTAGAGGGGCCAGATACGCAGTATTTT.

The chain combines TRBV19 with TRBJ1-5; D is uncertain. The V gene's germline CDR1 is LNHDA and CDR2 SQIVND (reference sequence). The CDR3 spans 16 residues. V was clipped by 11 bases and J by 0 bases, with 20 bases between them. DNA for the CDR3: TGTGCCTCCTCGAGAGGAAGATACTATAGCAATCAGCCCCAGCATTTT. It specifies CASSRGRYYSNQPQHF.

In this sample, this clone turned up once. CDR3 sequence reads: CASSAGFQDTQYF. The CDR3 coding sequence is TGTGCCAGCAGTGCGGGGTTTCAGGATACGCAGTATTTT. V and J are TRBV25-1 and TRBJ2-3; D possibly corresponds to TRBD2 (5 bases). CDR1 is MGHDK and CDR2 is SYGVNS in the germline V gene. The CDR3 runs 13 residues. V lost 4 bases, J lost 6 bases, and 11 bases lay in between.

The CDR3 DNA sequence: TGTGCCTGGAGTGTGACAGGGTCCCCCGAGACCCAGTACTTC. Residues: CAWSVTGSPETQYF. The rearrangement uses TRBV30 and TRBJ2-5, with 7 bases aligning to TRBD1. V gave up 0 bases and J gave up 5 bases; unmatched junction bases: 6. CDR1 and CDR2 from the germline V gene are GTSNPN and SVGIG (reference sequence). This CDR3 contains 14 residues. The complete variable domain, with remaining parts taken from reference TRBV30 and TRBJ2-5, reads SQTIHQWPATLVQPVGSPLSLECTVEGTSNPNLYWYRQAAGRGLQLLFYSVGIGQISSEVPQNLSASRPQDRQFILSSKKLLLSDSGFYLCAWSVTGSPETQYFGPGTRLLVL.

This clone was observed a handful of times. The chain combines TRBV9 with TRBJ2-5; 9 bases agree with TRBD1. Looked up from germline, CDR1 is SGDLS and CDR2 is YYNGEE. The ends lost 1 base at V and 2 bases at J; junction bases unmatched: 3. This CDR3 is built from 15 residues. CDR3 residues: CASSVWTGEQETQYF. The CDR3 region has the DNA TGTGCCAGCAGCGTATGGACAGGGGAACAAGAGACCCAGTACTTC.

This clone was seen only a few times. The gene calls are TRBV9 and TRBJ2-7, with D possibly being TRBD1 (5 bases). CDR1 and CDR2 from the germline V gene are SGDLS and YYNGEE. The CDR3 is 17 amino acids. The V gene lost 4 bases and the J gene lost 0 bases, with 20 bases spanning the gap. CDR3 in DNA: TGTGCCAGCAGCCCCCCCCTCCAGGGCATGAGCTCCTACGAGCAGTACTTC. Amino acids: CASSPPLQGMSSYEQYF.

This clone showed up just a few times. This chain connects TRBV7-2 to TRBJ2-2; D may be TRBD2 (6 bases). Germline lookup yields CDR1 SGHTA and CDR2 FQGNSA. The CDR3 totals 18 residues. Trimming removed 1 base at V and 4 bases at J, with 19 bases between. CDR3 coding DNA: TGTGCCAGCAGCTTAGTTTCGGCGGGGTCGACGGGCACCGGGGAGCTGTTTTTT. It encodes CASSLVSAGSTGTGELFF.

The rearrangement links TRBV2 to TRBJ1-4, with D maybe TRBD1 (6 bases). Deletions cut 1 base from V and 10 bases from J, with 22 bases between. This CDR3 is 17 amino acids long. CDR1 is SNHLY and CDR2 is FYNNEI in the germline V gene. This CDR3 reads CASSEGLGGTTTRKLFF. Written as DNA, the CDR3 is TGTGCCAGCAGTGAAGGGTTAGGTGGGACAACCACTAGAAAACTGTTTTTT.

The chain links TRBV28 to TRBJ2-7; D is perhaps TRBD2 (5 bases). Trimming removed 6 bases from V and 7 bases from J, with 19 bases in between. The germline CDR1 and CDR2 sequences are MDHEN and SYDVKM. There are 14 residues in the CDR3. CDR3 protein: CASSPRMGSGEQYF. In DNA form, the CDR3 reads TGTGCCAGCAGCCCTAGGATGGGATCGGGGGAGCAGTACTTC.

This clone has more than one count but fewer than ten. The chain's CDR3 is CASSLGQGDTGELFF. DNA for the CDR3: TGTGCCAGCAGTTTAGGGCAGGGAGACACCGGGGAGCTGTTTTTT. This chain joins TRBV28 and TRBJ2-2; the D gene could be TRBD1 or TRBD2 (5 bases each). V lost 2 bases to trimming and J lost 3 bases, with 10 bases between them. The CDR3 loop spans 15 amino acids. Germline lookup yields CDR1 MDHEN and CDR2 SYDVKM.

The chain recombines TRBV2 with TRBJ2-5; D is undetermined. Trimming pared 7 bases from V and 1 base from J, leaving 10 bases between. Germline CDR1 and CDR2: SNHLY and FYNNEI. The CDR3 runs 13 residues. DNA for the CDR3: TGTGCCAGCATAGGAGTAGTCCAAGAGACCCAGTACTTC. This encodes CASIGVVQETQYF.

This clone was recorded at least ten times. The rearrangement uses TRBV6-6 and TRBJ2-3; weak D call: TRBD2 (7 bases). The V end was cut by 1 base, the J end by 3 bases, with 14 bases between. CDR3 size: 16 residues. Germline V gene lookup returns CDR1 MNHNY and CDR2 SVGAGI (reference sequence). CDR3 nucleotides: TGTGCCAGCAGTTACTATGGCAGGGGAGGGACAGATACGCAGTATTTT. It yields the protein CASSYYGRGGTDTQYF.

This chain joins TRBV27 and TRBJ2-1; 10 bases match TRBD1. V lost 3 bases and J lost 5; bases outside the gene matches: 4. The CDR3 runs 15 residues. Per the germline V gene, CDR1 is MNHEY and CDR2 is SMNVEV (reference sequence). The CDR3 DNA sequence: TGTGCCAGCAGTTTTTGGGGACAGGGGAACAATGAGCAGTTCTTC. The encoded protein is CASSFWGQGNNEQFF.

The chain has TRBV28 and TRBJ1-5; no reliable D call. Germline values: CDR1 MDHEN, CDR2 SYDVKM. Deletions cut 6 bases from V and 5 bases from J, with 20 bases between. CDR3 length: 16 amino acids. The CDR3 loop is CASSPPEKGPHQPQHF. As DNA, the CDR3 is TGTGCCAGCAGCCCTCCCGAAAAAGGGCCCCATCAGCCCCAGCATTTT.